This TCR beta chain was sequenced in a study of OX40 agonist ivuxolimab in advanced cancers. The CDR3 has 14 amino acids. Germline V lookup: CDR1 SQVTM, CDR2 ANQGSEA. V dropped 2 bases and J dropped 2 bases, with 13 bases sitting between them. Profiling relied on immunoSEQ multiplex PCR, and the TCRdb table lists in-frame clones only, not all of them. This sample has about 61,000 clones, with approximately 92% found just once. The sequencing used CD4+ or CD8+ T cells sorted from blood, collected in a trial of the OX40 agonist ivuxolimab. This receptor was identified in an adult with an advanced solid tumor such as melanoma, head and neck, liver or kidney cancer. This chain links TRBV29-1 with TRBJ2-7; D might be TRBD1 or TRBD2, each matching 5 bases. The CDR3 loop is CSVESGTDTYEQYF. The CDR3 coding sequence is TGCAGCGTTGAATCCGGGACGGACACCTACGAGCAGTACTTC.